This is a list of T cell receptor beta chains from one sample in a study of OX40 agonist ivuxolimab in advanced cancers. The method was immunoSEQ multiplex PCR; TCRdb's version includes in-frame clones alone and lacks a portion of them. The sample yields 55,000 to 75,000 clones, just over 85% seen once. Sample: CD4+ or CD8+ T cells sorted from blood, taken in a trial of the OX40 agonist ivuxolimab. These receptors originate from an adult with an advanced solid tumor such as melanoma, head and neck, liver or kidney cancer. Both conserved end residues are part of each CDR3. Fields, in order: J gene, D gene, V gene, CDR3 protein. The D gene is left open where the match is weak.

>TRBJ2-6|-|TRBV5-8
CASSLEFSGANVLTF
>TRBJ1-5|TRBD1|TRBV2
CASSGDRGHQPQHF
>TRBJ2-7|-|TRBV7-2
CASSLVGAYEQYF
>TRBJ2-2|-|TRBV4-3
CASSQGEGAITGELFF
>TRBJ1-5|TRBD1|TRBV2
CASRSGQNLPQHF
>TRBJ1-5|-|TRBV18
CASSHPPDQPQHF
>TRBJ2-1|-|TRBV28
CASSPLRRANEQFF
>TRBJ2-7|-|TRBV5-1
CASSLPSDSYEQYF
>TRBJ2-3|TRBD2|TRBV13
CASSIAGGPTFIHTQYF
>TRBJ2-7|TRBD2|TRBV5-1
CASPSSGGDEQYF
>TRBJ1-4|-|TRBV30
CAWSRDHGKEKLFF
>TRBJ2-5|-|TRBV6-5
CASSFDRLQETQYF
>TRBJ1-1|-|TRBV5-6
CASSLYANTEAFF
>TRBJ1-3|-|TRBV7-9
CASSLSSVSGNTIYF
>TRBJ2-5|-|TRBV6-5
CASRAKATQETQYF
>TRBJ1-3|-|TRBV9
CASSVALGKDGNTIYF
>TRBJ2-5|-|TRBV20-1
CSAITQETQYF
>TRBJ2-5|TRBD2|TRBV7-2
CASSPAGAETQYF
>TRBJ2-7|TRBD1|TRBV5-4
CASSLAAGQGYEQYF
>TRBJ1-2|-|TRBV7-9
CASSFSRGNYTF
>TRBJ1-4|TRBD1|TRBV10-3
CAISLTGAGEKLFF
>TRBJ2-5|-|TRBV9
CASSPRETQYF
>TRBJ2-2|TRBD2|TRBV5-4
CASSPSGLAGSNTGELFF
>TRBJ1-1|TRBD1|TRBV28
CASSSGQGAFGTEAFF
>TRBJ1-1|-|TRBV5-6
CASSLGHLLATEAFF
>TRBJ2-4|-|TRBV19
CASSIDRAKNIQYF
>TRBJ2-1|TRBD1|TRBV5-1
CASSTDRGAYNEQFF
>TRBJ2-3|-|TRBV5-5
CASSLDGRVIPDTQYF
>TRBJ1-6|TRBD1|TRBV27
CASSLLRDTWDRANSPLHF
>TRBJ2-7|TRBD1|TRBV7-8
CASSRGGQGPSYEQYF
>TRBJ2-1|-|TRBV11-2
CASSLLSGPGSYNEQFF
>TRBJ2-1|TRBD2|TRBV6-1
CAGRGGSSYNEQFF
>TRBJ2-3|TRBD2|TRBV6-6
CASRTSGRAGTDTQYF
>TRBJ1-5|-|TRBV28
CASSDRIRPQHF
>TRBJ2-7|TRBD2|TRBV7-9
CASSQGLAGVRPYEQYF
>TRBJ2-3|-|TRBV4-1
CASSQEGTRGATQYF
>TRBJ2-7|TRBD2|TRBV5-1
CASSLVAGGSYEQYF
>TRBJ1-5|TRBD1|TRBV5-1
CASSLGGTGEQPQHF
>TRBJ1-6|-|TRBV30
CAWTVAYNSPLHF
>TRBJ1-1|-|TRBV7-2
CASSFQGSGNTEAFF
>TRBJ1-5|-|TRBV30
CAWAPEGGWGNQPQHF
>TRBJ2-7|-|TRBV12-5
CASGLGPLRGSEQYF
>TRBJ2-1|-|TRBV9
CASSVVGRSDEQFF
>TRBJ2-5|-|TRBV18
CASSPGLEETQYF
>TRBJ1-3|-|TRBV28
CASTYTGYGNTIYF
>TRBJ1-3|-|TRBV7-2
CASSQQYSGNTIYF
>TRBJ2-3|TRBD2|TRBV28
CASSPRLAGGADTQYF
>TRBJ2-7|TRBD2|TRBV10-3
CAISDSGTSGSRGSYEQYF
>TRBJ1-2|-|TRBV5-1
CASSLVSGGYGYTF